This TCR beta chain was identified during a study of PD-1 blockade in classical Hodgkin lymphoma. Every patient had relapsed following autologous stem cell transplantation, and cohorts differed in brentuximab vedotin exposure. Profiled with immunoSEQ multiplex PCR; TCRdb holds only in-frame clones, not every one. The table has over 85,000 clones, 80% to 90% seen once. As concerns this clone: Antigen specificity is unknown.

From germline, CDR1 is SGHRS and CDR2 YFSETQ. The V end was cut by 4 bases, the J end by 1 base, with 14 bases between. This CDR3 region has 15 residues. Findings and limits, study-wide: Before treatment, complete responders showed about the same diversity as newly diagnosed patients. The study found that TCR diversity rose significantly by C4D1 in CD4+ but not CD8+ cells. TCR diversity at baseline was reported to be reduced in newly diagnosed patients relative to healthy donors. With respect to the repertoire differences, their causes, possibly disease activity or prior therapy, remain undefined.

The chain couples TRBV5-1 to TRBJ2-5, with D perhaps TRBD2 (5 bases). This TCR was sampled from a human donor with classical Hodgkin lymphoma. The specimen was peripheral blood mononuclear cells (PBMCs), collected before the second cycle of nivolumab. CDR3 sequence (DNA): TGCGCCAGCAGCAGCCTCGGAGCGGTCCAAGAGACCCAGTACTTC. This codes for CASSSLGAVQETQYF.